What follows are 14 T cell receptor beta chains derived from one specimen sequenced in a study of blood T cell repertoires in COVID-19 (dated by TCRdb to 2018 to 2020). Libraries were constructed by the immunoSEQ multiplex PCR assay. Not all clones reach the TCRdb copy of this immuneACCESS table, which keeps in-frame sequences only. Checked studies attribute under half of the gap to unresolved V genes and leave the rest unexplained. The sample table records about 250,000 clones; almost 85% of these occur just once. About 9.3% of the sample lies in the top ten. The sequenced material came from PBMCs or T cells enriched from blood (not recorded which). The receptors shown here come from a woman in her forties or fifties with acute COVID-19.

This chain connects TRBV3-1 (or the pseudogene TRBV3-2) to TRBJ2-1, with TRBD1 matching 12 bases. Per germline, CDR1 LGHDT and CDR2 YNNKEL (reference sequence). J lost 5 bases, V lost 6 bases, and 5 bases had no gene match. The CDR3 consists of 15 residues. Here the CDR3 reads CASRTWDRGHNEQFF. The CDR3 nucleotides read TGTGCCAGCAGAACGTGGGACAGGGGGCACAATGAGCAGTTCTTC.

The V gene is TRBV15, the J gene TRBJ1-2; D is perhaps TRBD1 (6 bases). This CDR3 contains 15 residues. Germline V lookup: CDR1 LNHNV, CDR2 YYDKDF (reference sequence). The V and J ends lost 1 base and 0 bases respectively, with 9 bases between them. The CDR3 coding sequence is TGTGCCACCAGCAGAGCAGGGGTAGCTAACTATGGCTACACCTTC. Translating it yields CATSRAGVANYGYTF.

V usage is TRBV7-2 and J usage is TRBJ1-4; a weak D match, TRBD1 (6 bases). The V and J ends lost 5 bases and 5 bases respectively, with 18 bases between them. Germline CDR1 SGHTA, CDR2 FQGNSA. The CDR3 covers 16 residues. The CDR3 loop is CASSASIGRGNEKLFF. CDR3 in DNA: TGTGCCAGCAGCGCGAGCATCGGGAGGGGGAATGAAAAACTGTTTTTT.

V usage is TRBV7-9 and J usage is TRBJ1-6; D perhaps matches TRBD1 (6 bases). From germline, CDR1 is SEHNR and CDR2 FQNEAQ (reference sequence). With 5 bases removed from V and 0 bases from J, the gap between germline ends came to 11 bases. The CDR3 covers 16 residues. CDR3 sequence: CASSTDSSSYNSPLHF. DNA for the CDR3: TGTGCCAGCAGCACGGACAGTAGCTCCTATAATTCACCCCTCCACTTT.

This rearrangement joins TRBV9 to TRBJ2-7, with TRBD2 as a possible D gene (5 bases). CDR1 SGDLS and CDR2 YYNGEE come from the germline V gene. The CDR3 totals 13 residues. V was trimmed by 3 bases and J by 5 bases, leaving 12 bases between them. CDR3 in amino acids: CASSEPSSDEQYF. CDR3 DNA sequence: TGTGCCAGCAGCGAACCTAGCTCTGACGAGCAGTACTTC.

This chain joins TRBV27 and TRBJ1-2, with 10 nucleotides matching TRBD1. V shed 8 bases and J 0 bases; nucleotides not matched to a gene: 6. The CDR3 has 15 residues. The V gene's germline CDR1 is MNHEY and CDR2 SMNVEV (reference sequence). CDR3 DNA: TGTGCCAGCCGGGACAGGGGCGAAGCTAACTATGGCTACACCTTC. Translation gives CASRDRGEANYGYTF.

The chain is built from TRBV7-2 and TRBJ1-3, with a tentative D call TRBD1 (5 bases). V lost 3 bases to trimming and J lost 2 bases, with 11 bases between them. The CDR3 length is 15 residues. Germline V gene data show CDR1 as SGHTA and CDR2 as FQGNSA. CDR3 nucleotides: TGTGCCAGCAGCTTTGGTGGAGGGGCTGGAAACACCATATATTTT. Protein: CASSFGGGAGNTIYF.

The chain has TRBV7-2 and TRBJ1-5, with D possibly matching TRBD1 (5 bases). The CDR3 contains 16 residues. Per the germline V gene, CDR1 is SGHTA and CDR2 is FQGNSA. V shed 1 base and J shed 3 bases, with 13 bases lying between them. CDR3 nucleotide sequence: TGTGCCAGCAGCTTAGGAAAAGGGGCTCTCAATCAGCCCCAGCATTTT. Protein product: CASSLGKGALNQPQHF.

The chain combines TRBV7-9 with TRBJ1-1, with 12 bases aligning to TRBD1. The CDR3 covers 15 residues. J was trimmed by 5 bases and V by 2 bases; bases with no gene match: 3. Germline CDR1 is SEHNR and CDR2 is FQNEAQ (reference sequence). The CDR3 protein is CASSLRGQGATEAFF. CDR3 in DNA: TGTGCCAGCAGCTTAAGGGGACAGGGGGCTACTGAAGCTTTCTTT. The full variable domain, in which reference TRBV7-9 and TRBJ1-1 provide the parts outside the CDR3, is DTGVSQNPRHKITKRGQNVTFRCDPISEHNRLYWYRQTLGQGPEFLTYFQNEAQLEKSRLLSDRFSAERPKGSFSTLEIQRTEQGDSAMYLCASSLRGQGATEAFFGQGTRLTVV.

This chain links TRBV6-5 with TRBJ2-3, with 12 bases matching TRBD2. CDR1 is MNHEY and CDR2 is SVGAGI in the germline V gene. V shed 6 bases and J 5 bases; nucleotides not matched to a gene: 6. The CDR3 covers 15 residues. CDR3 DNA sequence: TGTGCCAGCAGATCTACTAGCGGGGGGTTAGATACGCAGTATTTT. This gives the protein CASRSTSGGLDTQYF.

V is TRBV19 and J is TRBJ2-2; 7 bases fit TRBD2. The CDR3 extends over 15 amino acids. From germline, CDR1 is LNHDA and CDR2 SQIVND (reference sequence). J was trimmed by 6 bases and V by 5 bases; bases with no gene match: 9. The DNA of the CDR3 is TGTGCCAGTAGTGAGGGAGGGTACCCAGCCGGGGAGCTGTTTTTT. Residues: CASSEGGYPAGELFF. Full variable domain (outside the CDR3, taken from reference TRBV19 and TRBJ2-2): DGGITQSPKYLFRKEGQNVTLSCEQNLNHDAMYWYRQDPGQGLRLIYYSQIVNDFQKGDIAEGYSVSREKKESFPLTVTSAQKNPTAFYLCASSEGGYPAGELFFGEGSRLTVL.

The chain is built from TRBV24-1 and TRBJ2-1; TRBD2 agrees at 7 bases. With V trimmed by 7 bases and J by 2 bases, 4 bases remained unmatched. The germline V gene encodes CDR1 KGHDR and CDR2 SFDVKD. CDR3 length: 14 residues. The CDR3 nucleotides read TGTGCCACCAGCACTAGCGCGGCCTACAATGAGCAGTTCTTC. Translation: CATSTSAAYNEQFF.

The chain links TRBV6-5 to TRBJ2-1; 8 bases are a match to TRBD1. The CDR3 is made up of 15 amino acids. Losses at the gene ends were 6 bases for V and 7 bases for J; bases not matched to a gene: 11. The V gene's germline CDR1 is MNHEY and CDR2 SVGAGI. In DNA, the CDR3 is TGTGCCAGCAGCTATCGAGACAGGGGATTGAATGAGCAGTTCTTC. Translated: CASSYRDRGLNEQFF.

V is TRBV5-6 and J is TRBJ1-1; D ambiguous. In germline, CDR1 is SGHDT, CDR2 YYEEEE. Trimming removed 1 base at V and 6 bases at J, with 10 bases between. The CDR3 loop spans 13 amino acids. This chain's CDR3 is CASSLQVVPEAFF. The DNA of the CDR3 is TGTGCCAGCAGCTTGCAGGTGGTACCTGAAGCTTTCTTT.